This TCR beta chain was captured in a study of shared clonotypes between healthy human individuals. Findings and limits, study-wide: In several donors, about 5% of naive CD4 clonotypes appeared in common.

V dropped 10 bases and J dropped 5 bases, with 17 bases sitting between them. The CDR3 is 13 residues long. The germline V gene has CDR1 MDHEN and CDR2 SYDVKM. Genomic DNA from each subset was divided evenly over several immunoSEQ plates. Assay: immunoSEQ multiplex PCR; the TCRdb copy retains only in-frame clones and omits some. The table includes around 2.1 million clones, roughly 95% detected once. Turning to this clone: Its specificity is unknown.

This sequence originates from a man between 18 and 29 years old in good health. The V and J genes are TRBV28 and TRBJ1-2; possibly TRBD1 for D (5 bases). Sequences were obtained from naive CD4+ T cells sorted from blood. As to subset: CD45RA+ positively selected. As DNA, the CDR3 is TGTGCCACCTTAGGGGCGAAGTTTTATGGCTACACCTTC. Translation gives CATLGAKFYGYTF.